The 8 T cell receptor beta chains below all came from one sample that was sequenced in a study of blood T cells in healthy people across ages. Together with a sample-barcoded 5' primer, a J-beta primer mix was included in a second PCR lasting about 7 to 12 cycles. TCRdb ran MiXCR on the 5' RACE reads and lists one entry per CDR3 protein. The sample includes about 1.4 million distinct CDR3 sequences, roughly 64% of them seen just once. What was sequenced was blood. These receptor sequences come from a man aged 18 to 30 in good health.

This clonotype was recorded a few times. V is TRBV29-1 and J is TRBJ2-5, with a possible D match to TRBD1 (6 bases). CDR1 is SQVTM, CDR2 ANQGSEA, per germline. The CDR3 loop spans 13 amino acids. V gave up 5 bases and J gave up 1 base, with 11 bases separating them. The CDR3 bases are TGCAGCGTTACGGACAGAATCCAAGAGACCCAGTACTTC. It codes for CSVTDRIQETQYF.

Turning to this clonotype: One end of the junction fails to match germline, which may point to a read error. V and J are TRBV10-3 and TRBJ2-1; D unclear. Looked up from germline, CDR1 is ENHRY and CDR2 is SYGVKD. The CDR3 covers 14 residues. CDR3 nucleotide sequence: TGTACCATCAGTGAGACCCGGTGGGACAATGAGCAGTTCTTC. This translates into CTISETRWDNEQFF.

Only a few counts were recorded for this clonotype. CDR3 nucleotides: TGCGCCAGCAGCTTGAGGGACGCTTCCTACGAGCAGTACTTC. Translated: CASSLRDASYEQYF. The chain couples TRBV5-1 to TRBJ2-7, with D possibly called TRBD1 or TRBD2 (5 bases each). Trimming shortened V by 1 base and J by 1 base, and 9 bases separated the two germline ends. Per the germline V gene, CDR1 is SGHRS and CDR2 is YFSETQ. The CDR3 runs 14 residues.

This clonotype turned up a few times. The gene calls are TRBV29-1 and TRBJ2-5; D may be TRBD1 or TRBD2 (5 bases each). V was shortened by 0 bases and J by 3 bases, with 23 bases between the two germline ends. This CDR3 has 18 amino acids. Germline V gives CDR1 SQVTM, CDR2 ANQGSEA. The DNA for the CDR3 is TGCAGCGTTGAAGATTGGTGGGAAGGGACCCTTGTGAAAGAGACCCAGTACTTC. This gives the protein CSVEDWWEGTLVKETQYF.

This clonotype has a handful of counts. V and J are TRBV10-3 and TRBJ2-1, with 13 positions matching TRBD2. Germline V gene data show CDR1 as ENHRY and CDR2 as SYGVKD. V lost 8 bases, J lost 7 bases, and 11 bases stayed unmatched. The CDR3 contains 16 residues. The CDR3 DNA reads as TGTGCCATCGGAGGACTAGCGGGAGAAAAGTGGAATGAGCAGTTCTTC. Protein: CAIGGLAGEKWNEQFF.

The chain is built from TRBV12-5 and TRBJ1-4; D is ambiguous. V dropped 1 base and J dropped 2 bases, with 5 bases sitting between them. Germline values: CDR1 LGHNT, CDR2 FRNRAP. This CDR3 is built from 14 residues. The CDR3 sequence: CASGLGVTNEKLFF. The CDR3 DNA sequence: TGTGCTAGTGGTTTGGGAGTGACTAATGAAAAACTGTTTTTT.

V gene TRBV5-1 combines with J gene TRBJ2-1; weak D call: TRBD2 (5 bases). The CDR3 sequence is 14 residues long. The germline CDR1 and CDR2 sequences are SGHRS and YFSETQ. Between the trimmed V and J ends, which lost 1 base and 4 bases, there was a span of 9 bases. CDR3 amino acids: CASSLSSLYNEQFF. The DNA for the CDR3 is TGCGCCAGCAGCTTGTCTAGCCTATACAATGAGCAGTTCTTC.

The chain is built from TRBV12-3 or TRBV12-4 and TRBJ2-5, with D tentatively TRBD1 (5 bases). CDR3 length equals 13 residues. V was shortened by 7 bases and J by 2 bases, with 11 bases between the two germline ends. CDR3 amino acids: CASKRQRQETQYF. As DNA, the CDR3 is TGTGCCAGCAAAAGACAGAGACAAGAGACCCAGTACTTC.